These 18 T cell receptor beta chains came from one sample sequenced in a study of shared T cell receptors in the human thymus (dated by TCRdb to about 2021). Libraries were constructed by the immunoSEQ multiplex PCR assay. TCRdb re-hosts the immuneACCESS table, in-frame sequences only. Its copies lack some clones; in the studies checked, an unresolved V gene accounts for under half of them, and the cause for the rest is not known. The sample table holds some 660,000 clones, of which approximately 89% were seen once. 0.0094% of the sample rests with the top ten. These same data were also listed under a study on human thymus T cells.

The specimen sequenced was thymocytes. These receptors originate from a boy in the first two years of life with a congenital heart defect. Donor details come from another sample of the same person, matched by shared clones.

This clone occurred once. The chain couples TRBV6-4 to TRBJ2-7; TRBD1 aligns across 9 bases. The CDR3 consists of 13 residues. Germline trimming cut 11 bases from V and 4 bases from J; bases unmatched to any gene: 9. Germline loops: CDR1 MRHNA, CDR2 SNTAGT. CDR3 in amino acids: CARLQGAVYEQYF. The DNA for the CDR3 is TGTGCCCGATTACAGGGGGCCGTATACGAGCAGTACTTC.

The chain combines TRBV2 with TRBJ2-2, with D perhaps matching TRBD1 (6 bases). Germline CDR1 and CDR2: SNHLY and FYNNEI. The V end was cut by 5 bases, the J end by 7 bases, with 17 bases between. This CDR3 has 15 amino acids. The CDR3: CASSFGTPPSGELFF. The CDR3 bases are TGTGCCAGCAGTTTTGGGACACCCCCCAGCGGGGAGCTGTTTTTT.

This clone was detected once. The chain uses TRBV28 and TRBJ2-7; 8 bases agree with TRBD2. This CDR3 is built from 19 residues. V was clipped by 4 bases and J by 2 bases; unmatched bases: 19. Germline V gene data show CDR1 as MDHEN and CDR2 as SYDVKM. The CDR3 is CASSSGGVGSTIGAYEQYF. In DNA form, the CDR3 reads TGTGCCAGCAGTTCGGGGGGGGTCGGCTCCACCATCGGGGCCTACGAGCAGTACTTC.

For the CDR3, the DNA is TGTGCCAGCAGCGTAGTTTCAGGGGATGAGCAGTTCTTC. This codes for CASSVVSGDEQFF. The genes are TRBV9 and TRBJ2-1, with D possibly TRBD1 on 6 matching bases. Germline V lookup: CDR1 SGDLS, CDR2 YYNGEE. V was pared by 0 bases and J by 8 bases, with 9 bases between. The CDR3 runs to 13 residues.

The V gene is TRBV5-1, the J gene TRBJ2-7; 10 bases line up with TRBD1. CDR1 is SGHRS and CDR2 is YFSETQ in the germline V gene. This CDR3 contains 15 residues. With V trimmed by 4 bases and J by 5 bases, 9 bases remained unmatched. The CDR3 bases are TGCGCCAGCAGCGTAACCGGGACAGGGGATGACGAGCAGTACTTC. This encodes CASSVTGTGDDEQYF.

The V call is TRBV28, the J call TRBJ1-2; D is perhaps TRBD1 (6 bases). This CDR3 has 14 residues. V lost 5 bases to trimming and J lost 5 bases, with 15 bases between them. CDR1 and CDR2 from the germline V gene are MDHEN and SYDVKM. CDR3 protein: CASSQDSFPYGYTF. The CDR3, as DNA: TGTGCCAGCAGTCAGGACAGTTTCCCATATGGCTACACCTTC.

The rearrangement joins TRBV25-1 to TRBJ2-3; 9 nucleotides agree with TRBD2. The germline CDR1 and CDR2 sequences are MGHDK and SYGVNS. The CDR3 length is 16 residues. With V trimmed by 0 bases and J by 9 bases, 10 bases remained unmatched. CDR3 loop: CASSEYPPTSGLTQYF. The CDR3 DNA follows: TGTGCCAGCAGTGAATACCCCCCCACTAGCGGGTTGACGCAGTATTTT. The complete variable domain, with remaining parts taken from reference TRBV25-1 and TRBJ2-3, reads EADIYQTPRYLVIGTGKKITLECSQTMGHDKMYWYQQDPGMELHLIHYSYGVNSTEKGDLSSESTVSRIRTEHFPLTLESARPSHTSQYLCASSEYPPTSGLTQYFGPGTRLTVL.

V usage is TRBV11-2 and J usage is TRBJ2-2; 7 bases line up with TRBD2. Unmatched junction bases numbered 7, after V lost 4 bases and J lost 2 bases. This CDR3 has 16 residues. The germline CDR1 and CDR2 sequences are SGHAT and FQNNGV. For the CDR3, the DNA is TGTGCCAGCAGCTCAGTCAGCGGGGTAAACACCGGGGAGCTGTTTTTT. Translated: CASSSVSGVNTGELFF.

The chain is built from TRBV7-9 and TRBJ1-2; D is unresolved. CDR1 and CDR2 from the germline V gene are SEHNR and FQNEAQ (reference sequence). The ends were cut back, 5 bases at V and 8 bases at J, with 21 bases in the middle. CDR3 length: 15 amino acids. Written as DNA, the CDR3 is TGTGCCAGCAGCCTCCAACTGGCCCCTCCTAGGGGCTACACCTTC. It codes for CASSLQLAPPRGYTF.

This chain joins TRBV2 and TRBJ1-5, with 8 positions matching TRBD1. This CDR3 has 17 residues. Germline V CDR1 and CDR2: SNHLY, FYNNEI. V lost 3 bases to trimming and J lost 5 bases; unmatched junction nucleotides: 12. CDR3 sequence: CASSDSPTTGEDQPQHF. The CDR3 DNA reads TGTGCCAGCAGTGACTCCCCTACGACAGGGGAGGATCAGCCCCAGCATTTT.

This clone was seen just once. This CDR3 is CASTNRKPQPQHF. Here the CDR3 DNA reads TGCGCCAGCACAAACAGGAAACCACAGCCCCAGCATTTT. The chain couples TRBV5-1 to TRBJ1-5; a weak D match, TRBD1 (5 bases). The V gene lost 6 bases and the J gene lost 7 bases, with 14 bases spanning the gap. CDR1 is SGHRS and CDR2 is YFSETQ in the germline V gene. This CDR3 has 13 amino acids.

This clone was counted only a few times. The V call is TRBV15, the J call TRBJ1-6; possible D gene TRBD1, 6 bases. Germline assignment: CDR1 LNHNV and CDR2 YYDKDF (reference sequence). Trimming took off 1 base at V and 7 bases at J, with 11 bases between the two ends. CDR3 size: 15 residues. The CDR3 coding sequence is TGTGCCACCAGCAGAGCCCGGACAGCCAATTCACCCCTCCACTTT. Translated, it gives CATSRARTANSPLHF.

This clone has a handful of counts. The V gene is TRBV6-6, the J gene TRBJ2-5; tentatively, D is TRBD1 (6 bases). CDR3 length equals 14 residues. In germline, CDR1 is MNHNY, CDR2 SVGAGI (reference sequence). V was cut by 5 bases and J by 4 bases, with 14 bases left in between. CDR3 DNA sequence: TGTGCCAGCAGTCCCAACAGGGTAGGAGAGACCCAGTACTTC. Translated, it gives CASSPNRVGETQYF.

This chain joins TRBV2 and TRBJ2-7; D might be TRBD1 (6 bases). Per the germline V gene, CDR1 is SNHLY and CDR2 is FYNNEI. The CDR3 runs to 13 residues. Trimming shortened V by 5 bases and J by 2 bases, and 10 bases separated the two germline ends. CDR3: CASSTTGTYEQYF. The DNA of the CDR3 is TGTGCCAGCAGTACCACAGGGACCTACGAGCAGTACTTC.

J is TRBJ2-1 and V is TRBV28; D uncertain. Trimming stripped 1 base from V and 5 bases from J, with 18 bases between. CDR1 is MDHEN, CDR2 SYDVKM, per germline. This CDR3 region has 17 residues. Here the CDR3 reads CASSLSPDAGYNNEQFF. CDR3 DNA: TGTGCCAGCAGTTTATCCCCTGACGCCGGGTATAACAATGAGCAGTTCTTC.

V gene TRBV4-2 combines with J gene TRBJ1-1; 8 bases line up with TRBD1. Germline CDR1 is LGHNA and CDR2 is YNFKEQ. V lost 0 bases to trimming and J lost 7 bases; unmatched junction nucleotides: 13. CDR3 length equals 17 residues. DNA for the CDR3: TGTGCCAGCAGCCAAGACGGAGGACAGGGTGGTTCCTGTGAAGCTTTCTTT. Translating it yields CASSQDGGQGGSCEAFF.

This chain uses TRBV7-9 with TRBJ2-1, with a weak D call TRBD1 (5 bases). The CDR3 is 13 residues long. The V and J ends lost 6 bases and 8 bases respectively, with 14 bases between them. Germline CDR1 SEHNR, CDR2 FQNEAQ (reference sequence). The CDR3 here is CASRARVADEQFF. The DNA of the CDR3 is TGTGCCAGCAGGGCCAGGGTGGCCGATGAGCAGTTCTTC. Full variable domain (rest looked up from reference TRBV7-9 and TRBJ2-1): DTGVSQNPRHKITKRGQNVTFRCDPISEHNRLYWYRQTLGQGPEFLTYFQNEAQLEKSRLLSDRFSAERPKGSFSTLEIQRTEQGDSAMYLCASRARVADEQFFGPGTRLTVL.

This clone has only a few counts. The J gene is TRBJ2-7, the V gene TRBV14; 7 nucleotides agree with TRBD2. With V trimmed by 4 bases and J by 2 bases, 11 bases remained unmatched. There are 16 residues in the CDR3. In germline, CDR1 is SGHDN, CDR2 FVKESK. CDR3 coding DNA: TGTGCCAGCAGCCGATGGTCCGGGACTAACCCCTACGAGCAGTACTTC. It is translated as CASSRWSGTNPYEQYF.